This T cell receptor beta chain was identified in a study of blood T cells in healthy people across ages. Next came a second PCR, run for about 7 to 12 cycles, which used a sample-barcoded 5' primer along with a J-beta primer mix. Per sample, CDR3-containing paired-end reads numbered at least 3 million. One entry per CDR3 protein results from TCRdb running MiXCR on the 5' RACE reads. The sample has about a million distinct CDR3 sequences, roughly 50% seen once; the top ten hold roughly 13%. A minimum of 7 million PBMCs was isolated per sample. Germline V gene data show CDR1 as MNHNS and CDR2 as SASEGT. J lost 5 bases, V lost 4 bases, and 4 bases had no gene match. This CDR3 has 14 amino acids.

The gene calls are TRBV6-1 and TRBJ1-4; TRBD1 matches at 7 bases. Sequencing input: blood. This clonotype was sampled from a man aged 25-45 years in good health. CDR3 protein: CASSAGQANEKLFF. In DNA form, the CDR3 reads TGTGCCAGCAGTGCAGGACAGGCAAATGAAAAACTGTTTTTT.